The sequence of this T cell receptor (beta chain) was determined in a study of cytomegalovirus exposure and HLA in healthy donors. The overall study: Early on, a data release was issued that held 65 million to 100 million unique TCRs from HLA-typed donors. Whole-study results and caveats: Available immune exposure information covered CMV serostatus only. Generally TCR sequences proved uncommon, though certain public TCRs appeared in numerous donors. The likely explanation for a cluster of highly shared sequence variants was sequencing artifact.

PCR employed 60 Vbeta and 13 Jbeta primers. Produced via immunoSEQ multiplex PCR; TCRdb's table is partial and in-frame only. There are 130,000 to 150,000 clones in the sample; roughly 75% occur only once, and almost 7% lies in the top ten. V was pared by 5 bases and J by 4 bases, with 6 bases of the junction left unmatched. CDR3 length equals 14 residues. CDR1 MNHNY and CDR2 SVGAGI come from the germline V gene (reference sequence). Of note for this clone: Its antigen is not identified.

The sequence derives from a man aged 35 to 55 in good health and CMV-seropositive. The material sequenced was PBMCs. The gene calls are TRBV6-6 and TRBJ2-7; TRBD1 agrees at 9 bases. The CDR3 DNA reads TGTGCCAGCAGTACCGGGACAGGGTCGTACGAGCAGTACTTC. This gives the protein CASSTGTGSYEQYF.